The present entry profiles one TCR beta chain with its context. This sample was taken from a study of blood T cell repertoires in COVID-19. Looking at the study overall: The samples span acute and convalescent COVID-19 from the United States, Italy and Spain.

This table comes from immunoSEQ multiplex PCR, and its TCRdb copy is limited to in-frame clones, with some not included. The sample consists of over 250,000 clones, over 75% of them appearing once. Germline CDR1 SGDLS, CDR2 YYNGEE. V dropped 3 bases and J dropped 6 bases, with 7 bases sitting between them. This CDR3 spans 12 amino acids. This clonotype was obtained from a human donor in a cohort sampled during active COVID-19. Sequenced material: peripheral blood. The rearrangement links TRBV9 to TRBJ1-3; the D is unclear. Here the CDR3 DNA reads TGTGCCAGCAGCGGGGGAGCAAACACCATATATTTT. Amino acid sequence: CASSGGANTIYF.